One and the same sample provided the 18 T cell receptor beta chains below, sequenced in a study of T cell responses to AZD1222 COVID-19 vaccine (dated by TCRdb to the early 2020s). Library creation used the immunoSEQ multiplex PCR assay. Here the immuneACCESS table is served through TCRdb, limited to in-frame sequences with V and J called. Missing clones are a known gap in these copies; in checked studies unresolved V genes cover under half, and the rest lacks a known reason. In this sample the table shows around 130,000 clones, roughly nine tenths of which occur a single time. Over 9% of the sample belongs to the ten largest clones. What the time point label conveys for this sample: about 28 days (+/-7) after the second vaccine dose. Sequencing was performed on peripheral blood, taken 28 days after the second AZD1222 dose. These receptors were collected from an adult who received the AZD1222 COVID-19 vaccine.

This rearrangement joins TRBV11-2 to TRBJ1-1; 11 positions match TRBD1. The V gene's germline CDR1 is SGHAT and CDR2 FQNNGV. This CDR3 is 17 amino acids long. Trimming took 4 bases from V and 3 from J; bases not matched to a gene: 10. CDR3 region: CASSSRDRGYVDTEAFF. As DNA, the CDR3 is TGTGCCAGCAGCTCCCGGGACAGGGGGTATGTGGACACTGAAGCTTTCTTT. The variable domain in full, completed from reference TRBV11-2 and TRBJ1-1, reads EAGVAQSPRYKIIEKRQSVAFWCNPISGHATLYWYQQILGQGPKLLIQFQNNGVVDDSQLPKDRFSAERLKGVDSTLKIQPAKLEDSAVYLCASSSRDRGYVDTEAFFGQGTRLTVV.

This sequence joins TRBV11-2 and TRBJ1-1; D unresolved. This CDR3 is 13 amino acids long. CDR1 and CDR2 from the germline V gene are SGHAT and FQNNGV. Trimming shortened V by 3 bases and J by 4 bases, and 9 bases separated the two germline ends. In nucleotides, the CDR3 is TGTGCCAGCAGCTTCAGCGAGCTCACTGAAGCTTTCTTT. It specifies CASSFSELTEAFF.

This clone has a single count. Other DNA sequences in the sample encode the same CDR3. This chain links TRBV5-1 with TRBJ1-5, with D maybe TRBD1 (5 bases). The V gene lost 4 bases and the J gene lost 0 bases, with 11 bases spanning the gap. This CDR3 is built from 15 residues. CDR1 SGHRS and CDR2 YFSETQ come from the germline V gene. The CDR3 here is CASSLVGDSNQPQHF. The CDR3 nucleotides read TGCGCCAGCAGCCTGGTAGGGGATAGCAATCAGCCCCAGCATTTT.

V and J are TRBV19 and TRBJ1-2; 9 bases agree with TRBD1. V dropped 0 bases and J dropped 4; count of bases not matched to a gene: 9. The V gene's germline CDR1 is LNHDA and CDR2 SQIVND (reference sequence). This CDR3 has 17 amino acids. The CDR3 DNA reads as TGTGCCAGTAGTATAGATCCGGGACAGGGCCCTAGCTATGGCTACACCTTC. This codes for CASSIDPGQGPSYGYTF.

The V and J genes are TRBV30 and TRBJ1-4; 9 bases line up with TRBD1. Per the germline V gene, CDR1 is GTSNPN and CDR2 is SVGIG (reference sequence). Trimming at V came to 5 bases and at J to 8 bases, leaving 3 bases not matched to a gene. CDR3 length: 12 amino acids. The CDR3 DNA is TGTGCCTGGGGGACAGGGTTGGAAAAACTGTTTTTT. Protein sequence: CAWGTGLEKLFF.

The chain uses TRBV6-5 and TRBJ1-5; D unclear. Germline V lookup: CDR1 MNHEY, CDR2 SVGAGI. The CDR3 has 13 residues. Trimming removed 2 bases from V and 3 bases from J, with 5 bases in between. In DNA form, the CDR3 reads TGTGCCAGCAGTTACGAGTACAATCAGCCCCAGCATTTT. Protein sequence: CASSYEYNQPQHF.

The chain couples TRBV5-1 to TRBJ2-7, with unresolved D. The CDR3 totals 16 residues. Per germline, CDR1 SGHRS and CDR2 YFSETQ. V was clipped by 2 bases and J by 0 bases, with 15 bases between them. CDR3 nucleotides: TGCGCCAGCAGCTTACACGGGCCGTGGACCTCCTACGAGCAGTACTTC. This gives the protein CASSLHGPWTSYEQYF.

The rearrangement joins TRBV5-5 to TRBJ1-6, with 9 bases lining up with TRBD1. The CDR3 has 14 amino acids. V was clipped by 3 bases and J by 7 bases; unmatched bases: 2. Germline V lookup: CDR1 SGHKS, CDR2 YYEKEE (reference sequence). The CDR3 region is CASSSGTGNSPLHF. The CDR3 DNA is TGTGCCAGCAGCTCTGGGACAGGGAATTCACCCCTCCACTTT.

The CDR3 DNA sequence: TGTGCCAGCAGCCCTGATTCAGCCGCGTTAGAAAAACTGTTTTTT. Its translation is CASSPDSAALEKLFF. This sequence joins TRBV28 and TRBJ1-4, with D uncertain. Looked up from germline, CDR1 is MDHEN and CDR2 is SYDVKM. The CDR3 has 15 residues. Trimming removed 6 bases from V and 8 bases from J, with 19 bases in between.

This clone came up a few times. V is TRBV30 and J is TRBJ2-2; 8 bases match TRBD1. The germline V gene has CDR1 GTSNPN and CDR2 SVGIG (reference sequence). This CDR3 region has 17 residues. J gave up 2 bases and V 2 bases, and 10 bases lay outside the gene matches. The CDR3 DNA reads as TGTGCCTGGAGTAGATGGACAGGGAGGTCAAACACCGGGGAGCTGTTTTTT. Amino acid sequence: CAWSRWTGRSNTGELFF.

In the case of this clone: Other DNA sequences in the same sample also yield this CDR3. J is TRBJ1-1 and V is TRBV18, with 9 nucleotides matching TRBD1. The trim removed 3 bases at V and 2 bases at J, leaving 4 bases unmatched. CDR3 length equals 15 residues. Germline CDR1 KGHSH, CDR2 LQKENI. The CDR3 is CASSPRQGENTEAFF. As DNA, the CDR3 is TGTGCCAGCTCACCGAGACAGGGGGAAAACACTGAAGCTTTCTTT.

V gene TRBV5-1 combines with J gene TRBJ2-3, with 7 bases fitting TRBD1. Germline CDR1 SGHRS, CDR2 YFSETQ. CDR3 length: 13 residues. V trimming: 4 bases; J trimming: 3 bases; junction bases outside the gene matches: 2. The CDR3 DNA follows: TGCGCCAGCAGCCCGGGACAGACAGATACGCAGTATTTT. Its translation is CASSPGQTDTQYF.

This chain connects TRBV15 to TRBJ1-1, with no clear D. V was shortened by 4 bases and J by 1 base, with 13 bases between the two germline ends. CDR3 length: 15 amino acids. CDR1 LNHNV and CDR2 YYDKDF come from the germline V gene (reference sequence). CDR3 DNA: TGTGCCACCAGCACTTCTTGGACGGAGAACACTGAAGCTTTCTTT. This gives the protein CATSTSWTENTEAFF.

This chain links TRBV2 with TRBJ1-2, with 10 bases aligning to TRBD1. The trim removed 5 bases at V and 4 bases at J, leaving 7 bases unmatched. CDR1 is SNHLY and CDR2 is FYNNEI in the germline V gene. There are 15 residues in the CDR3. CDR3 bases: TGTGCCAGCAGTCCAATGGGACAGGGGATCTATGGCTACACCTTC. The encoded protein is CASSPMGQGIYGYTF.

J is TRBJ1-2 and V is TRBV10-3; a possible D gene is TRBD1 (6 bases). V was shortened by 5 bases and J by 4 bases, with 14 bases between the two germline ends. CDR1 is ENHRY, CDR2 SYGVKD, per germline. The CDR3 consists of 14 residues. CDR3 protein: CAISSQGRGYGYTF. The DNA of the CDR3 is TGTGCCATCAGTTCTCAGGGGCGAGGCTATGGCTACACCTTC.

For this clone: Other nucleotide sequences in the sample specify the same CDR3. The CDR3 is CASSGGGRETQYF. CDR3 sequence (DNA): TGTGCCAGCAGTGGTGGGGGTAGAGAGACCCAGTACTTC. This rearrangement joins TRBV2 to TRBJ2-5; possibly TRBD1 or TRBD2 for D (5 bases each). Germline V CDR1 and CDR2: SNHLY, FYNNEI. The CDR3 runs 13 residues. V lost 4 bases to trimming and J lost 4 bases, with 10 bases between them.

The chain combines TRBV18 with TRBJ1-6; D is possibly TRBD1 (5 bases). V shed 2 bases and J shed 9 bases, with 14 bases lying between them. Germline V gives CDR1 KGHSH, CDR2 LQKENI. There are 15 residues in the CDR3. In DNA, the CDR3 is TGTGCCAGCTCACCAGAAGGACTCGGGGGTTCACCCCTCCACTTT. Translation: CASSPEGLGGSPLHF.

This clone was seen a single time. J is TRBJ1-2 and V is TRBV6-2 or TRBV6-3, with D unresolved. V was trimmed by 0 bases and J by 2 bases, leaving 13 bases between them. The CDR3 consists of 16 residues. CDR1 and CDR2 from the germline V gene are MNHEY and SVGEGT. The CDR3 DNA reads TGTGCCAGCAGTTACTCGATTGGGGTGATGAACTATGGCTACACCTTC. This sequence encodes CASSYSIGVMNYGYTF.